Below, one T cell receptor beta chain is given with its context. Its antigen is not known. This specimen belongs to a study of OX40 agonist ivuxolimab in advanced cancers. General study points: CD8+ T cells averaged more expanded clones than CD4+.

Assay used: immunoSEQ multiplex PCR; TCRdb lists only in-frame clones, some missing. Found here are roughly 43,000 clones, about 79% of them singletons; the top ten hold 1.5% to 2%. J lost 4 bases, V lost 10 bases, and 6 bases had no gene match. The CDR3 spans 13 residues. The V gene's germline CDR1 is SNHLY and CDR2 FYNNEI. The specimen was CD4+ or CD8+ T cells sorted from blood, collected in a trial of the OX40 agonist ivuxolimab. The chain has TRBV2 and TRBJ1-3; 8 bases are a match to TRBD1. The source is an adult with an advanced solid tumor such as melanoma, head and neck, liver or kidney cancer. The CDR3 sequence: CAILTGVGNTIYF. The CDR3 region has the DNA TGTGCCATCCTGACAGGGGTGGGAAACACCATATATTTT.